This T cell receptor beta chain was retrieved from a study of OX40 agonist ivuxolimab in advanced cancers. On the study more broadly: Clinicians treated patients with ivuxolimab, an agonistic anti-OX40 (CD134) antibody. Enrollees could have had prior anti-PD-1, anti-PD-L1 or anti-CTLA-4 therapy, which more than 30% had received. Of mixed ages from about 23 to 90 and averaging 60 years, the group was over 80% male.

J was trimmed by 5 bases and V by 5 bases; bases with no gene match: 6. CDR3 length: 16 amino acids. Germline CDR1 and CDR2: SGHNT and YYREEE (reference sequence). The method was immunoSEQ multiplex PCR; TCRdb's version includes in-frame clones alone and lacks a portion of them. The repertoire includes approximately 59,000 clones, about 81% of them detected once, and roughly 0.68% sits in the top ten. On this clone itself: Its antigen remains unknown.

Study-wide results and caveats: Among the nonresponders, some also had low normalized T-cell clonal expansion.

The TCR sequence derives from an adult with an advanced solid tumor such as melanoma, head and neck, liver or kidney cancer. This sequence joins TRBV5-4 and TRBJ1-6; TRBD1 matches 11 bases. Material: CD4+ or CD8+ T cells sorted from blood, obtained in a trial of the OX40 agonist ivuxolimab. CDR3 coding DNA: TGTGCCAGCAGTCGACCGGGACAGGGGGATAATTCACCCCTCCACTTT. Its translation: CASSRPGQGDNSPLHF.